One sample yielded the 17 T cell receptor beta chains listed below, sequenced in a study of shared clonotypes between healthy human individuals. CD8 cells regarded as naive lacked CD45RO, were positively chosen for CCR7, and omitted terminally differentiated effector memory CD45RA+ cells. Some clones are missing from TCRdb's copy, which holds only in-frame ones; the method was immunoSEQ multiplex PCR. The table includes under 700,000 clones, approximately 95% detected once. The sequenced sample was naive CD8+ T cells sorted from blood. The receptors shown here come from a woman in her twenties or thirties in good health.

The CDR3 loop reads CASSLLVGANTEAFF. The CDR3 DNA sequence: TGTGCCAGCAGTTTACTGGTGGGGGCGAACACTGAAGCTTTCTTT. The chain combines TRBV28 with TRBJ1-1; D may be TRBD1 (6 bases). Trimming took 2 bases from V and 1 from J, leaving 11 bases between them. CDR3 length: 15 residues. Germline V gene data show CDR1 as MDHEN and CDR2 as SYDVKM.

CDR3 region: CASSLGAEVYEQYF. DNA for the CDR3: TGTGCCAGCAGCCTGGGGGCGGAGGTCTACGAGCAGTACTTC. This sequence joins TRBV5-5 and TRBJ2-7; D is possibly TRBD1 (6 bases). CDR3 size: 14 residues. Germline V gives CDR1 SGHKS, CDR2 YYEKEE (reference sequence). Trimming pared 4 bases from V and 3 bases from J, leaving 14 bases between.

The chain links TRBV4-1 to TRBJ2-7; D call uncertain. Trimming cost V 0 bases and J 2 bases, with 11 bases left between them. The CDR3 length is 15 residues. Germline-derived CDR1 and CDR2 are MGHRA and YSYEKL. The chain's CDR3 is CASSQDLVGTYEQYF. The CDR3 nucleotides are TGCGCCAGCAGCCAAGATCTGGTGGGTACCTACGAGCAGTACTTC.

Comments on this clone: In the same sample, other DNA sequences code for this CDR3. The chain couples TRBV2 to TRBJ2-7, with D possibly matching TRBD1 (6 bases). CDR3 length: 10 amino acids. Germline CDR1 reads SNHLY; CDR2 reads FYNNEI. V shed 7 bases and J shed 7 bases, with 8 bases lying between them. CDR3 amino acids: CASKGVEQYF. The CDR3 DNA follows: TGTGCCAGCAAGGGGGTGGAGCAGTACTTC. Full variable domain (rest looked up from reference TRBV2 and TRBJ2-7): EPEVTQTPSHQVTQMGQEVILRCVPISNHLYFYWYRQILGQKVEFLVSFYNNEISEKSEIFDDQFSVERPDGSNFTLKIRSTKLEDSAMYFCASKGVEQYFGPGTRLTVT.

The chain links TRBV7-9 to TRBJ2-1, with 11 positions matching TRBD2. CDR3 length: 16 amino acids. J gave up 6 bases and V 5 bases, and 9 bases lay outside the gene matches. CDR1 SEHNR and CDR2 FQNEAQ come from the germline V gene (reference sequence). CDR3 coding DNA: TGTGCCAGCAGCCCAGTACTAGCGGGAGTTAGCAATGAGCAGTTCTTC. Amino acids: CASSPVLAGVSNEQFF.

The rearrangement joins TRBV27 to TRBJ2-2, with D perhaps TRBD1 (6 bases). The V gene lost 6 bases and the J gene lost 2 bases, with 16 bases spanning the gap. CDR1 is MNHEY and CDR2 is SMNVEV in the germline V gene (reference sequence). CDR3 length equals 16 residues. CDR3 in amino acids: CASRTYGTRNTGELFF. CDR3 nucleotide sequence: TGTGCCAGCAGAACTTACGGGACAAGAAACACCGGGGAGCTGTTTTTT.

The rearrangement uses TRBV27 and TRBJ2-1; TRBD2 matches at 10 bases. Looked up from germline, CDR1 is MNHEY and CDR2 is SMNVEV (reference sequence). With 5 bases clipped from V and 5 bases from J, the junction kept 21 bases outside the gene matches. This CDR3 contains 20 residues. The CDR3 is CASSPRALASGSFGDNEQFF. CDR3 DNA: TGTGCCAGCAGTCCACGCGCTTTAGCTAGCGGGAGTTTCGGGGACAATGAGCAGTTCTTC.

The J gene is TRBJ1-2, the V gene TRBV5-6; D possibly corresponds to TRBD1 (6 bases). The germline gives CDR1 SGHDT, CDR2 YYEEEE. The CDR3 length is 14 residues. Trimming removed 1 base from V and 8 bases from J, with 15 bases in between. DNA for the CDR3: TGTGCCAGCAGCTTGTATGAGGGGGTCGGCGGCTACACCTTC. It codes for CASSLYEGVGGYTF.

In its sample, this clone was seen once. The rearrangement links TRBV5-1 to TRBJ2-7; 7 nucleotides agree with TRBD1. The CDR3 runs 14 residues. The junction had 7 bases not matched to a gene; V was cut back by 2 bases and J by 5 bases. The germline V gene encodes CDR1 SGHRS and CDR2 YFSETQ. The CDR3, as DNA: TGCGCCAGCAGCTTAGACAGGGTATCCCACGAGCAGTACTTC. It codes for CASSLDRVSHEQYF.

This clone was found once. The genes are TRBV29-1 and TRBJ2-7; the match to TRBD1 covers 9 bases. The CDR3 is 12 amino acids. The V gene end was trimmed by 5 bases and the J gene end by 4 bases; junction bases not matched to a gene: 3. CDR1 and CDR2 (germline): SQVTM, ANQGSEA. The CDR3 coding sequence is TGCAGCGTTTCACAGGGGGCTTACGAGCAGTACTTC. It is translated as CSVSQGAYEQYF.

The J gene is TRBJ2-7, the V gene TRBV6-5; the D is unclear. Trimming cost V 6 bases and J 6 bases, with 15 bases left between them. CDR3 length equals 13 residues. Germline V lookup: CDR1 MNHEY, CDR2 SVGAGI. In nucleotides, the CDR3 is TGTGCCAGCAGCATTAGCATCTACGGCGAGCAGTACTTC. Amino acids: CASSISIYGEQYF.

The V call is TRBV4-2, the J call TRBJ2-1, with 7 bases aligning to TRBD2. J was trimmed by 8 bases and V by 2 bases; bases with no gene match: 12. The CDR3 runs to 16 residues. From germline, CDR1 is LGHNA and CDR2 YNFKEQ. The CDR3 protein is CASSQNQPSGLHEQFF. The CDR3 nucleotides are TGTGCCAGCAGCCAAAATCAACCTAGCGGTCTACATGAGCAGTTCTTC.

The CDR3 protein is CASRTGTSGYNEQFF. DNA for the CDR3: TGTGCCAGCAGAACCGGGACTAGCGGCTACAATGAGCAGTTCTTC. This chain connects TRBV27 to TRBJ2-1; 11 bases agree with TRBD2. Germline V gene data show CDR1 as MNHEY and CDR2 as SMNVEV (reference sequence). The trim removed 6 bases at V and 3 bases at J, leaving 4 bases unmatched. There are 15 residues in the CDR3.

The V and J genes are TRBV6-8 and TRBJ1-3; TRBD1 is a possible D gene (5 bases). Germline loops: CDR1 MNHGY, CDR2 SAAAGT. This CDR3 spans 16 amino acids. Trimming left V 5 bases short and J 1 base short, with 15 bases between. The CDR3 nucleotides are TGTGCCAGCAGTGGGGGGGGGTGCCCTTCTGGAAACACCATATATTTT. It codes for CASSGGGCPSGNTIYF.

The V call is TRBV15, the J call TRBJ2-5, with TRBD1 matching over 7 bases. Trimming took 1 base from V and 3 from J; bases not matched to a gene: 11. This CDR3 contains 17 residues. From germline, CDR1 is LNHNV and CDR2 YYDKDF (reference sequence). CDR3 residues: CATSRVSEWTGKETQYF. CDR3 nucleotides: TGTGCCACCAGCAGAGTATCCGAATGGACAGGAAAAGAGACCCAGTACTTC.

V and J are TRBV9 and TRBJ2-7, with 12 bases aligning to TRBD2. V gave up 4 bases and J gave up 4 bases; unmatched junction bases: 12. The CDR3 has 17 residues. Looked up from germline, CDR1 is SGDLS and CDR2 is YYNGEE. The DNA for the CDR3 is TGTGCCAGCAGCTACTCCCCGACTAGCGGGAGTCGATACGAGCAGTACTTC. Its translation: CASSYSPTSGSRYEQYF.

The rearrangement joins TRBV28 to TRBJ1-1; the D gene is possibly TRBD1 (6 bases). The V end lost 4 bases, the J end lost 1 base, and 13 bases lay between the germline ends. The V gene's germline CDR1 is MDHEN and CDR2 SYDVKM. There are 15 residues in the CDR3. The CDR3 is CASSSPGETNTEAFF. DNA of the CDR3: TGTGCCAGCAGTTCTCCAGGGGAAACGAACACTGAAGCTTTCTTT.